The 16 T cell receptor beta chains below come from one sample, sequenced in a study of OX40 agonist ivuxolimab in advanced cancers. Only in-frame clones appear in the TCRdb table, and some are missing; sequencing was by immunoSEQ multiplex PCR. The sample holds about 31,000 clones, roughly 88% seen once. The material was CD4+ or CD8+ T cells sorted from blood, obtained in a trial of the OX40 agonist ivuxolimab. These receptors all come from an adult with an advanced solid tumor such as melanoma, head and neck, liver or kidney cancer.

The V call is TRBV4-1, the J call TRBJ1-2, with D uncertain. The CDR3 loop spans 15 amino acids. Germline V lookup: CDR1 MGHRA, CDR2 YSYEKL. V was trimmed by 0 bases and J by 2 bases, leaving 10 bases between them. CDR3 region: CASSQEAGGNYGYTF. In nucleotides, the CDR3 is TGCGCCAGCAGCCAAGAGGCAGGAGGCAACTATGGCTACACCTTC.

This sequence joins TRBV4-1 and TRBJ2-1, with D possibly matching TRBD1 (5 bases). The CDR3 has 15 residues. V gave up 1 base and J gave up 5 bases, with 12 bases separating them. Germline CDR1 and CDR2: MGHRA and YSYEKL. CDR3 nucleotides: TGCGCCAGCAGCCAAGGCTGGTCACAGGACAATGAGCAGTTCTTC. Amino acid sequence: CASSQGWSQDNEQFF.

V gene TRBV6-5 combines with J gene TRBJ1-5, with 11 bases identical to TRBD1. This CDR3 comprises 15 residues. V was clipped by 5 bases and J by 9 bases; unmatched bases: 9. Germline V gives CDR1 MNHEY, CDR2 SVGAGI. Here the CDR3 DNA reads TGTGCCAGCAGTCCCAAGGAAGGGACAGGGGGGCCCCAGCATTTT. Its translation is CASSPKEGTGGPQHF.

The J gene is TRBJ1-2, the V gene TRBV14, with 9 bases matching TRBD1. CDR1 and CDR2 (germline): SGHDN, FVKESK. The CDR3 contains 18 residues. V gave up 0 bases and J gave up 2 bases; unmatched junction bases: 10. In nucleotides, the CDR3 is TGTGCCAGCAGCCAAGATTTTGAGGGACAGGGTCCGAACTATGGCTACACCTTC. Residues: CASSQDFEGQGPNYGYTF. Together with reference TRBV14 and TRBJ1-2, the CDR3 gives the full variable domain: EAGVTQFPSHSVIEKGQTVTLRCDPISGHDNLYWYRRVMGKEIKFLLHFVKESKQDESGMPNNRFLAERTGGTYSTLKVQPAELEDSGVYFCASSQDFEGQGPNYGYTFGSGTRLTVV.

The chain recombines TRBV11-3 with TRBJ2-2; D is ambiguous. Germline V gene lookup returns CDR1 SGHNT and CDR2 YENEEA. The CDR3 loop spans 11 amino acids. Trimming stripped 1 base from V and 8 bases from J, with 2 bases between. CDR3 coding DNA: TGTGCCAGCAGCTTAGCGGGGGAGCTGTTTTTT. Its translation is CASSLAGELFF.

The genes are TRBV7-8 and TRBJ2-5; D may be TRBD2 (6 bases). The ends were cut back, 5 bases at V and 1 base at J, with 14 bases in the middle. The CDR3 is 15 residues long. Germline-derived CDR1 and CDR2 are SGHVS and FQNEAQ. Here the CDR3 DNA reads TGTGCCAGCAGCCCGACTGGGGGAGGCCAAGAGACCCAGTACTTC. Translating it yields CASSPTGGGQETQYF.

V usage is TRBV4-1 and J usage is TRBJ2-6; D call uncertain. CDR3 size: 18 residues. Trimming removed 2 bases from V and 1 base from J, with 15 bases in between. The germline V gene has CDR1 MGHRA and CDR2 YSYEKL. CDR3 sequence (DNA): TGCGCCAGCAGCCAAACTGCCGGCACCGTTTCTGGGGCCAACGTCCTGACTTTC. It translates to CASSQTAGTVSGANVLTF.

This chain links TRBV11-1 with TRBJ1-2; TRBD1 might be the D (5 bases). Trimming pared 3 bases from V and 3 bases from J, leaving 11 bases between. CDR1 SGHAT and CDR2 FQDESV come from the germline V gene (reference sequence). This CDR3 has 14 residues. CDR3 region: CASSFYGAYYGYTF. CDR3 coding DNA: TGTGCCAGCAGCTTTTATGGGGCCTACTATGGCTACACCTTC.

In DNA, the CDR3 is TGTGCCAGTAGTGAGGACATTGTGTATGGCTACACCTTC. As protein: CASSEDIVYGYTF. The rearrangement links TRBV19 to TRBJ1-2; D might be TRBD1 (5 bases). The germline CDR1 and CDR2 sequences are LNHDA and SQIVND (reference sequence). Deletions cut 5 bases from V and 5 bases from J, with 12 bases between. The CDR3 has 13 residues.

The chain combines TRBV7-9 with TRBJ2-7; maybe TRBD2 (5 bases). The germline gives CDR1 SEHNR, CDR2 FQNEAQ (reference sequence). The CDR3 totals 14 residues. Trimming pared 6 bases from V and 3 bases from J, leaving 15 bases between. The CDR3 loop reads CASSRTGVVYEQYF. The DNA for the CDR3 is TGTGCCAGCAGTAGGACTGGAGTGGTCTACGAGCAGTACTTC.

The gene calls are TRBV27 and TRBJ2-7; TRBD1 matches at 8 bases. CDR3 length equals 15 residues. V lost 6 bases and J lost 2; bases outside the gene matches: 9. Per germline, CDR1 MNHEY and CDR2 SMNVEV (reference sequence). Here the CDR3 reads CASSPGTGTPYEQYF. CDR3 bases: TGTGCCAGCAGCCCAGGGACAGGCACACCCTACGAGCAGTACTTC.

The chain carries TRBV11-3 and TRBJ2-7; a weak D match, TRBD2 (6 bases). The CDR3 is 17 residues long. V dropped 1 base and J dropped 1 base, with 17 bases sitting between them. Germline V gives CDR1 SGHNT, CDR2 YENEEA. The CDR3 sequence is CASSLVGGASYSYEQYF. In nucleotides, the CDR3 is TGTGCCAGCAGCTTAGTCGGAGGGGCCTCCTATTCCTACGAGCAGTACTTC.

The rearrangement links TRBV11-3 to TRBJ1-1; D is unresolved. V was pared by 0 bases and J by 1 base, with 6 bases between. The CDR3 extends over 14 amino acids. CDR1 is SGHNT and CDR2 is YENEEA in the germline V gene. The CDR3 region is CASSLDAGNTEAFF. The CDR3 bases are TGTGCCAGCAGCTTAGATGCAGGGAACACTGAAGCTTTCTTT.

This chain connects TRBV7-2 to TRBJ2-7; D may correspond to TRBD1 or TRBD2 (5 bases each). CDR3 size: 16 residues. Germline CDR1 reads SGHTA; CDR2 reads FQGNSA. V lost 5 bases, J lost 3 bases, and 20 bases lay in between. CDR3 nucleotide sequence: TGTGCCAGCAGCCCCTCCCACCGGGACGGGGACTACGAGCAGTACTTC. Its protein is CASSPSHRDGDYEQYF.

The V and J genes are TRBV5-5 and TRBJ2-3; 12 bases are a match to TRBD1. Germline trimming cut 4 bases from V and 6 bases from J; bases unmatched to any gene: 3. The CDR3 runs 14 residues. CDR1 is SGHKS, CDR2 YYEKEE, per germline (reference sequence). The CDR3 DNA is TGTGCCAGCAGCGGGGGACAGGGGGCCGATACGCAGTATTTT. It specifies CASSGGQGADTQYF. Variable domain in full (rest from reference TRBV5-5 and TRBJ2-3): DAGVTQSPTHLIKTRGQQVTLRCSPISGHKSVSWYQQVLGQGPQFIFQYYEKEERGRGNFPDRFSARQFPNYSSELNVNALLLGDSALYLCASSGGQGADTQYFGPGTRLTVL.

V is TRBV6-5 and J is TRBJ2-7, with D perhaps given as TRBD1 or TRBD2 (5 bases each). V shed 8 bases and J shed 2 bases, with 16 bases lying between them. Germline CDR1 and CDR2: MNHEY and SVGAGI. The CDR3 is 14 residues long. The CDR3 nucleotides read TGTGCCAGCCTAGTCAGCAGGGACGCCTACGAGCAGTACTTC. It codes for CASLVSRDAYEQYF.